This T cell receptor (beta chain) was observed in a study of blood T cell repertoires in COVID-19. The CDR3 extends over 14 amino acids. The V and J ends lost 0 bases and 4 bases respectively, with 8 bases between them. Germline V CDR1 and CDR2: SGDLS, YYNGEE. Cohorts were determined from participant-reported clinical history. The method was immunoSEQ multiplex PCR; TCRdb's version includes in-frame clones alone and lacks a portion of them. The sample lists some 170,000 clones; over 75% were seen once. This TCR was sampled from a human donor with acute COVID-19. The donor label of this sample is uncertain. The source material was PBMCs or T cells enriched from blood (not recorded which). This chain uses TRBV9 with TRBJ1-5; tentatively, D is TRBD1 (6 bases). The CDR3 DNA reads TGTGCCAGCAGCGTAGATCAGGGGAATCAGCCCCAGCATTTT. This encodes CASSVDQGNQPQHF.